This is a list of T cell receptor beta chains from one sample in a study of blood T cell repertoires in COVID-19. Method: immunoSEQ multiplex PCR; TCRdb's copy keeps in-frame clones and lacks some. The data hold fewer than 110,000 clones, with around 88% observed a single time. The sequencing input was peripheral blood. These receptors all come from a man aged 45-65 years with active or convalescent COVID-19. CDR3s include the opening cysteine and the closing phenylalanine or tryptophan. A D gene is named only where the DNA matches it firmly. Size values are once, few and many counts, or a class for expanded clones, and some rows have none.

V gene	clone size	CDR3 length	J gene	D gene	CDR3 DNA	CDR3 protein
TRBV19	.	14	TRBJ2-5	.	TGTGCCAGTAGTATATACGCGGGGACGGCGACCCAGTACTTC	CASSIYAGTATQYF
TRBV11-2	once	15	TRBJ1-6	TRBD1	TGTGCCAGCAGCTTAGAGGACAGGGGGTCGTCACCCCTCCACTTT	CASSLEDRGSSPLHF
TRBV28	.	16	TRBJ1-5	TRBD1	TGTGCCAGCAGCCATTGGGGACAGTCGACCAATCAGCCCCAGCATTTT	CASSHWGQSTNQPQHF
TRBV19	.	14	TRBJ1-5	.	TGTGCCAGTAGTGGGGCCTCTAGCAATCAGCCCCAGCATTTT	CASSGASSNQPQHF
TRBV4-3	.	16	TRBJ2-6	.	TGCGCCAGCAGCCAAGAACAGGGCTCTGGGGCCAACGTCCTGACTTTC	CASSQEQGSGANVLTF
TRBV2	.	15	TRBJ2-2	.	TGTGCCAGCAGTGGTGCGAGTGGGAGCGGCGGGGAGCTGTTTTTT	CASSGASGSGGELFF
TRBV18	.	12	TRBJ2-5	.	TGTGCCAGCTCACCAGAGAAAGAGACCCAGTACTTC	CASSPEKETQYF
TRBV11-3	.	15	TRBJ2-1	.	TGTGCCAGCAGCAGGCGGGTCAGCTCCTACAATGAGCAGTTCTTC	CASSRRVSSYNEQFF
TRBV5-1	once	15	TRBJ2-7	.	TGCGCCAGCAGCTTGGGCCAGGGATATTATAGCGAGCAGTACTTC	CASSLGQGYYSEQYF
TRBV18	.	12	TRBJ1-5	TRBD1	TGTGCCAGCTCGCCAGGGGGCGAGCCCCAGCATTTT	CASSPGGEPQHF
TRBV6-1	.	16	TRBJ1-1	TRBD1	TGTGCCAGCAGTAAAGGACAGGGGGGGCTTGACACTGAAGCTTTCTTT	CASSKGQGGLDTEAFF
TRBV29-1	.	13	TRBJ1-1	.	TGCAGCGTTCTAAGTTCCGAGGCCACTGAAGCTTTCTTT	CSVLSSEATEAFF
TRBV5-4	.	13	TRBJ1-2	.	TGTGCCAGCAGCGACCGGGACACAGATCGTTACACCTTC	CASSDRDTDRYTF
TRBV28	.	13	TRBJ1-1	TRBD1	TGTGCCAGCAGTGACAGGGACAGGGTGGAGGCTTTCTTT	CASSDRDRVEAFF
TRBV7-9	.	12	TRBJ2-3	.	TGTGCCGGCCACAGGGTCACAGATACGCAGTATTTT	CAGHRVTDTQYF
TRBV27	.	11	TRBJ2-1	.	TGTGCCAGCAGTACGGAGATGGAGCAGTTCTTC	CASSTEMEQFF
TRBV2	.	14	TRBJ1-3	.	TGTGCCAGCAGTACAGGGTTCTCTTGGAACACCATATATTTT	CASSTGFSWNTIYF
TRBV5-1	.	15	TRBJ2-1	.	TGCGCCAGCAGCAAGGAGGGGACCCCCACCTATGAGCAGTTCTTC	CASSKEGTPTYEQFF
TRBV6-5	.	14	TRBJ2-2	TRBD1	TGTGCCAGCAACCGGGACAGATACACCGGGGAGCTGTTTTTT	CASNRDRYTGELFF
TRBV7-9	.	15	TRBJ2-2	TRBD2	TGTGCCAGCAGCTTGACTAGCGGGAGAACCGGGGAGCTGTTTTTT	CASSLTSGRTGELFF
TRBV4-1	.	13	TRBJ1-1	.	TGCGCCACCGGCAGGGGCGCGAGCACTGAAGCTTTCTTT	CATGRGASTEAFF
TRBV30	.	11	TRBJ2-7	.	TGTGCCTGGAGTTCAGCCTACGAGCAGTACTTC	CAWSSAYEQYF
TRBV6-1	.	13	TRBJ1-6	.	TGTGCCAGCAGTGAACGAGTACGCTCACCCCTCCACTTT	CASSERVRSPLHF
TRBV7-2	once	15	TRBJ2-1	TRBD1	TGTGCCAGCAGCTCATCTGGGACAGGGTCCAATGAGCAGTTCTTC	CASSSSGTGSNEQFF
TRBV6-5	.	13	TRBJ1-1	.	TGTGCCAGCCTAGAGGCGCTGAACACTGAAGCTTTCTTT	CASLEALNTEAFF
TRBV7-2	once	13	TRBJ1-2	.	TGTGCCAGCAGCTTAGCCCTGGCCTTTGTCTACACCTTC	CASSLALAFVYTF
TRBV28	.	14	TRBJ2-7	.	TGTGCCAGCAGGATAGCTTTGAGTTCCTACGAGCAGTACTTC	CASRIALSSYEQYF
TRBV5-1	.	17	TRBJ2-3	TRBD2	TGCGCCAGCAGCCAGCGTGTAGCGGGAGTATCGACAGATACGCAGTATTTT	CASSQRVAGVSTDTQYF
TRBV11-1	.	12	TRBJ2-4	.	TGTGCCAGCAGCCCTAGTAGCAACATTCAGTACTTC	CASSPSSNIQYF
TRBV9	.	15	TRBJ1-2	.	TGTGCCAGCAGCACCCAGGGGATTGGGGCCTATGGCTACACCTTC	CASSTQGIGAYGYTF
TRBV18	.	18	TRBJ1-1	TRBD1	TGTGCCAGCTCACCGTATAAAGTCAGGGGGCGTTTGGACACTGAAGCTTTCTTT	CASSPYKVRGRLDTEAFF
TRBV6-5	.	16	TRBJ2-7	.	TGTGCCAGCAGTTACTCGAGCCCGGACAGTGGCTACGAGCAGTACTTC	CASSYSSPDSGYEQYF
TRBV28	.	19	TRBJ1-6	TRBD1	TGTGCCAGCAGTGCGGCAGGGACAGACCACCTTTTTTTCCGGCCACCCCTCCACTTT	CASSAAGTDHLFFRPPLHF
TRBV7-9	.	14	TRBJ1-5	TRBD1	TGTGCCAGCAGCTTTGCAGGGGGAGATCAGCCCCAGCATTTT	CASSFAGGDQPQHF
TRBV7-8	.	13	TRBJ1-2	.	TGTGCCAGCAGCCTCGGGGTTAACTATGGCTACACCTTC	CASSLGVNYGYTF
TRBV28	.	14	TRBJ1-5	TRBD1	TGTGCCAGCAGTTCAGGGGGTGGCAATCAGCCCCAGCATTTT	CASSSGGGNQPQHF
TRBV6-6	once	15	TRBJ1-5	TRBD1	TGTGCCAGCAGTCCGGGACAGCCCCTTTATCAGCCCCAGCATTTT	CASSPGQPLYQPQHF
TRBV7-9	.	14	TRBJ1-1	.	TGTGCCAGCACTCCACCAGGCCGGAACACTGAAGCTTTCTTT	CASTPPGRNTEAFF
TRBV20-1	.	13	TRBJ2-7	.	TGCAGTGCTAGTAGAACTAGCCCTCGGGAGCAGTACTTC	CSASRTSPREQYF
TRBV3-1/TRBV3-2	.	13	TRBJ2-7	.	TGTGCCAGCAGCGTCGCAGGGATAAACGAGCAGTACTTC	CASSVAGINEQYF
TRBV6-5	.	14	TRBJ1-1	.	TGTGCCAGCAGTTACCAGGGTGAGAACACTGAAGCTTTCTTT	CASSYQGENTEAFF
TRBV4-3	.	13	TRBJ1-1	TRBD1	TGCGCCAGCAGCCCGGACAGGGTGACTGAAGCTTTCTTT	CASSPDRVTEAFF
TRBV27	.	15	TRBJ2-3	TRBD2	TGTGCCAGCAGTTTAAAAGCGGGAGTAAGGGATACGCAGTATTTT	CASSLKAGVRDTQYF
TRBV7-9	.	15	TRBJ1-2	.	TGTGCCAGCAGCATGGGCCTATCCCCTCTGTGGGGCTACACCTTC	CASSMGLSPLWGYTF
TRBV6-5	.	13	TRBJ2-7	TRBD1	TGTGCCAGCAGGGGACAGGGTAAGAACGAGCAGTACTTC	CASRGQGKNEQYF
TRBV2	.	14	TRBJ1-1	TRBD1	TGTGCCAGCAGTTTCGGGACAGGGTTAACTGAAGCTTTCTTT	CASSFGTGLTEAFF